This T cell receptor (beta chain) emerged from a study of beta chain features in type 1 diabetes (dated by TCRdb to the late 2010s). Context from the whole study: Mean age, gender distribution, total cell number and subset yield did not differ between patients and healthy donors. The study compared the TCRB repertoires of sorted circulating CD4+ T cell subsets in recently diagnosed type 1 diabetes patients with those in matched healthy donors. A total of over 90,000,000 sorted cells were examined across all samples, and a strong correlation was observed between cell number per subset and RNA yield. Naive and central memory subsets were obtained from all 30 or so donors, but regulatory and stem cell-like memory subsets were isolated from only 8 patients and about 8 healthy donors.

Each donor gave one peripheral blood draw, averaging around 120 mL, which was collected into heparinised tubes. A BD FACSAria II and a panel including CD45RO, CCR7, CD25, CD127, CD95 and CD27 were used to sort naive, central memory, regulatory and stem cell-like memory CD4+ T cells. Every sorted population had a purity above 95%. Right away, PBMCs were isolated by Lymphoprep density gradient centrifugation and were stained directly, with no culture step. So that batch effects would be minimized, each experiment stained and sorted samples in pairs, pairing one healthy donor with one patient. This clone was detected a few times. The antigen it recognizes is unknown. No quality values exist for individual bases; no much larger clone is one base distant. What the study reported, not specific to this receptor: Patients with type 1 diabetes made fewer insertions and deleted more nucleotides at VDJ recombination sites, implying thymic rearrangement abnormalities. Naive, central memory and regulatory TCRB repertoires appeared to be more alike among patients than among healthy donors. Shorter templates might have been favored by PCR, but patient and control samples were amplified and corrected together, so both groups would have been affected equally by any skew. Because cDNA was sequenced instead of genomic DNA, highly expressing activated cells could be over-represented, though the groups showed no difference in activation or CD3 levels. HLA sub-analyses involved small numbers of individuals, so any influence of HLA type on TCRB rearrangement remained unresolved. A moderate but significant shortening of TCRB CDR3 length was observed in type 1 diabetes patients in all four CD4+ subsets.

The V end loses 6 bases and the J end loses 4 bases, and a stretch of 15 bases separates them. Inclusive of the bounding cysteine and phenylalanine, the CDR3 is 14 residues long. Of the read, only the CDR3 DNA is kept; its 42 bases are in frame from base 1. Sequences MDHEN (CDR1) and SYDVKM (CDR2) are obtained from the germline V gene. All of the isolated RNA was reverse transcribed with the High Capacity cDNA Reverse Transcription Kit, so expressed TCRB transcripts were sequenced. Naive, central memory and regulatory T cell samples underwent deep immunoSEQ sequencing, averaging around 3.6 million total reads per sample. Sorted cells were lysed in RLT buffer and RNA was extracted with DNase-treated RNeasy Micro or Mini kits, depending on cell number. To prevent cross-contamination, every cell subset was processed on its own, while patient and healthy donor samples were processed together. Using the immunoSEQ multiplex PCR, TCRB sequences were amplified from cDNA into 87-bp fragments spanning the CDR3 region. Sequencing of the amplicons was done on the Illumina HiSeq platform. In the original analysis: PCR bias was corrected computationally using synthetic template baselines, and reads within Hamming distance 2 were collapsed, with unmergeable singletons discarded. Reads were aligned against IMGT to assign V, D and J genes, CDR3 length and insertions or deletions at six rearrangement sites. Clonotype counts were normalized to sorted cell number within each subset before computing true diversity and Gini coefficients with the tcR R package. The overlap coefficient, calculated on TCRB nucleotide sequences, was used to quantify repertoire sharing. Out-of-frame TCRB sequences from naive cells were analyzed as a proxy for the pre-selection repertoire. What TCRdb holds here is the immuneACCESS table cut down to in-frame rearrangements. Part of the clones is not present; checked against another copy, under half of the missing clones reflect an unresolved V gene, and the others are unexplained. The D gene and trimming were derived from the DNA, and the V and J assignments and clone size from that table. The sample includes 860,000 or so clones, with roughly 16% observed a single time. About 0.02% of the sample is held by the ten biggest clonotypes.

Sequencing was carried out using naive CD4+ T cells from blood. Explained via the paper, the cell subset or site label denotes: true naive CD4+ T cells. This TCR was recovered from a young woman in good health. Recombination joined TRBV28 with TRBJ1-2; there is no confident call for the D gene. The nucleotide sequence reads as follows: TGTGCCAGCAGGCACACGGGCAGGACCTATGGCTACACCTTC. The translation is CASRHTGRTYGYTF.